What follows are 14 T cell receptor beta chains derived from one specimen sequenced in a study of PD-L1 blockade in urothelial cancer. As for time point: pretreatment peripheral blood. The method was immunoSEQ multiplex PCR; TCRdb's version includes in-frame clones alone and lacks a portion of them. The sample lists tens of thousands of clones, approximately 87% occurring once. This material consisted of PBMCs, taken around atezolizumab (anti-PD-L1) treatment. Receptors were obtained from a man aged 55-75 years with urothelial cancer.

In this sample, this clone turned up once. The V gene is TRBV30, the J gene TRBJ2-3; 14 bases agree with TRBD2. The J segment lost 7 bases and the V segment lost 8 bases, leaving 8 bases of the junction unmatched. CDR3 length: 14 residues. Germline CDR1 is GTSNPN and CDR2 is SVGIG (reference sequence). The DNA for the CDR3 is TGTGCCCACATGGGACTAGCGGGAGCAAATACGCAGTATTTT. Protein: CAHMGLAGANTQYF.

The genes are TRBV19 and TRBJ2-7, with TRBD1 identical over 11 bases. The germline V gene encodes CDR1 LNHDA and CDR2 SQIVND (reference sequence). V lost 4 bases to trimming and J lost 6 bases; unmatched junction nucleotides: 2. This CDR3 region has 13 residues. This CDR3 reads CASSKDRGLEQYF. In DNA, the CDR3 is TGTGCCAGTAGTAAGGACAGGGGGCTCGAGCAGTACTTC.

The rearrangement uses TRBV19 and TRBJ1-2; 10 nucleotides agree with TRBD1. The CDR3 consists of 16 residues. The J segment lost 2 bases and the V segment lost 9 bases, leaving 12 bases of the junction unmatched. From germline, CDR1 is LNHDA and CDR2 SQIVND (reference sequence). The CDR3 nucleotides are TGTGCCAGCCATGGGACAGGGGACATCCTCAACTATGGCTACACCTTC. This translates into CASHGTGDILNYGYTF. The full variable domain, completed using reference TRBV19 and TRBJ1-2, is DGGITQSPKYLFRKEGQNVTLSCEQNLNHDAMYWYRQDPGQGLRLIYYSQIVNDFQKGDIAEGYSVSREKKESFPLTVTSAQKNPTAFYLCASHGTGDILNYGYTFGSGTRLTVV.

This chain joins TRBV9 and TRBJ2-7, with 8 bases fitting TRBD2. This CDR3 region has 15 residues. The V and J ends lost 4 bases and 1 base, in that order; junction bases with no gene match: 7. Germline CDR1 and CDR2: SGDLS and YYNGEE. CDR3 in amino acids: CASSPGGEPSYEQYF. CDR3 DNA sequence: TGTGCCAGCAGCCCGGGGGGGGAACCTTCCTACGAGCAGTACTTC.

About this clone: One end of the junction does not line up with germline, which may come from a read error. The V call is TRBV6-1, the J call TRBJ1-1; D not resolved. Germline CDR1 reads MNHNS; CDR2 reads SASEGT. The CDR3 runs 13 residues. CDR3 region: CASSEREKTPGVF. The CDR3 DNA follows: TGTGCCAGCAGTGAACGGGAGAAGACCCCCGGCGTATTT.

This chain uses TRBV5-1 with TRBJ2-1; 7 positions match TRBD1. The germline gives CDR1 SGHRS, CDR2 YFSETQ. The CDR3 loop spans 15 amino acids. The trim removed 0 bases at V and 6 bases at J, leaving 6 bases unmatched. CDR3 region: CASSLAGTVGNEQFF. The CDR3 DNA reads TGCGCCAGCAGCTTGGCCGGGACAGTGGGCAATGAGCAGTTCTTC. The entire variable domain, with the rest obtained from reference TRBV5-1 and TRBJ2-1, is as follows: KAGVTQTPRYLIKTRGQQVTLSCSPISGHRSVSWYQQTPGQGLQFLFEYFSETQRNKGNFPGRFSGRQFSNSRSEMNVSTLELGDSALYLCASSLAGTVGNEQFFGPGTRLTVL.

The rearrangement links TRBV10-3 to TRBJ2-1; tentative D call: TRBD1 (6 bases). The germline V gene has CDR1 ENHRY and CDR2 SYGVKD. The V and J ends lost 3 bases and 15 bases respectively, with 9 bases between them. The CDR3 has 10 amino acids. The CDR3 spells CAISEGTRFF. CDR3 bases: TGTGCCATCAGTGAAGGGACACGGTTCTTC.

This clone was observed a single time. V is TRBV27 and J is TRBJ1-2; TRBD1 matches 7 bases. CDR1 is MNHEY, CDR2 SMNVEV, per germline (reference sequence). Trimming at V came to 3 bases and at J to 8 bases, leaving 6 bases not matched to a gene. There are 13 residues in the CDR3. The CDR3 loop reads CASSFGRGHGYTF. The CDR3 region has the DNA TGTGCCAGCAGTTTTGGAAGGGGGCACGGCTACACCTTC.

The V call is TRBV30, the J call TRBJ2-1; D possibly corresponds to TRBD2 (5 bases). Germline V CDR1 and CDR2: GTSNPN, SVGIG (reference sequence). Trimming took 3 bases from V and 6 from J, leaving 15 bases between them. The CDR3 is 14 amino acids. The CDR3 DNA reads TGTGCCTGGAGGACCCGAGACGGGATCAATGAGCAGTTCTTC. The encoded protein is CAWRTRDGINEQFF. The full variable domain, in which reference TRBV30 and TRBJ2-1 provide the parts outside the CDR3, is SQTIHQWPATLVQPVGSPLSLECTVEGTSNPNLYWYRQAAGRGLQLLFYSVGIGQISSEVPQNLSASRPQDRQFILSSKKLLLSDSGFYLCAWRTRDGINEQFFGPGTRLTVL.

This chain connects TRBV5-1 to TRBJ2-7; D is perhaps TRBD1 (5 bases). V was cut by 4 bases and J by 3 bases, with 17 bases left in between. The CDR3 extends over 15 amino acids. Germline CDR1 is SGHRS and CDR2 is YFSETQ. CDR3 in amino acids: CASSLPRQGHYEQYF. The CDR3, as DNA: TGCGCCAGCAGCCTTCCGAGGCAGGGCCACTACGAGCAGTACTTC.

Only one count was recorded for this clone. The chain combines TRBV7-6 with TRBJ2-7, with D tentatively TRBD2 (5 bases). This CDR3 is built from 12 residues. Looked up from germline, CDR1 is SGHVS and CDR2 is FNYEAQ. V shed 1 base and J shed 4 bases, with 5 bases lying between them. CDR3 in DNA: TGTGCCAGCAGCTTAGGGGAGTACGAGCAGTACTTC. This encodes CASSLGEYEQYF.

This chain connects TRBV29-1 to TRBJ2-1; 8 bases are shared with TRBD1. Germline values: CDR1 SQVTM, CDR2 ANQGSEA. Trimming cost V 6 bases and J 9 bases; bases outside gene matches: 10. This CDR3 has 13 residues. The CDR3 spells CSVSIGQGTEQFF. DNA for the CDR3: TGCAGCGTGAGTATCGGACAGGGTACTGAGCAGTTCTTC.

J is TRBJ1-4 and V is TRBV4-3; D perhaps matches TRBD1 (6 bases). This CDR3 is built from 16 residues. Per the germline V gene, CDR1 is LGHNA and CDR2 is YSLEER. The germline V and J ends were trimmed by 0 bases and 7 bases, with 15 bases remaining between them. The CDR3 loop reads CASSQDVWGLSEKLFF. The CDR3 DNA follows: TGCGCCAGCAGCCAAGATGTGTGGGGGCTGAGTGAAAAACTGTTTTTT.

The rearrangement uses TRBV6-6 and TRBJ1-1; tentatively, D is TRBD1 (6 bases). The CDR3 runs 15 residues. The V gene lost 6 bases and the J gene lost 4 bases, with 18 bases spanning the gap. Germline-derived CDR1 and CDR2 are MNHNY and SVGAGI (reference sequence). The CDR3 here is CASSKEQGKSTEAFF. The CDR3 DNA is TGTGCCAGCAGCAAGGAACAGGGAAAGTCCACTGAAGCTTTCTTT.